This T cell receptor beta chain stems from a study of cytomegalovirus exposure and HLA in healthy donors. Profiled with immunoSEQ multiplex PCR; TCRdb holds only in-frame clones, not every one. The sample holds 150,000 to 200,000 clones, 65% to 90% seen once. CDR1 is GTSNPN and CDR2 is SVGIG in the germline V gene (reference sequence). This CDR3 spans 16 amino acids. Unmatched junction bases numbered 6, after V lost 0 bases and J lost 2 bases. The TCR sequence derives from a woman aged 18-29 years in good health and CMV-seronegative. The chain combines TRBV30 with TRBJ2-7, with 11 bases matching TRBD1. Sequences were obtained from PBMCs. The CDR3 DNA sequence: TGTGCCTGGAGTGTACGACAGGGACAGGGGGCCTACGAGCAGTACTTC. Translating it yields CAWSVRQGQGAYEQYF.